These T cell receptor beta chains were read from a single sample in a study of blood T cell repertoires in COVID-19. The method was immunoSEQ multiplex PCR; TCRdb's version includes in-frame clones alone and lacks a portion of them. There are approximately 350,000 clones in the sample; around 88% occur only once, and approximately 3% lies in the top ten. The sequenced sample consisted of peripheral blood. These receptors were collected from a man younger than 45 with active or convalescent COVID-19. Both conserved end residues are part of each CDR3. The D gene is left open where the match is weak. Size is stated for part of the rows, as once, few or many counts, or as a class when the clone is expanded.

few	TRBD1	TRBJ2-7	TRBV4-1	TGCGCCAGCAGCGTGCGACAGGGCAACGAGCAGTACTTC	CASSVRQGNEQYF
NA	NA	TRBJ1-1	TRBV3-1/TRBV3-2	TGTGCCAGCCGGGTAAAGGGGAAGACTGAAGCTTTCTTT	CASRVKGKTEAFF
NA	TRBD2	TRBJ2-1	TRBV28	TGTGGGACTAGCGAGATTTTAAATGAGCAGTTCTTC	CGTSEILNEQFF
once	TRBD2	TRBJ2-5	TRBV6-6	TGTGCCAGCAGTCGATATGTTGGGGGGGAACAAGAGACCCAGTACTTC	CASSRYVGGEQETQYF
NA	NA	TRBJ1-4	TRBV28	TGTGCCAGTGTAAGACTGCTTAATGAAAAACTGTTTTTT	CASVRLLNEKLFF
NA	TRBD1	TRBJ1-2	TRBV2	TGTGCCAGCAAGGGACAGAATAACTATGGCTACACCTTC	CASKGQNNYGYTF
NA	TRBD2	TRBJ2-2	TRBV3-1/TRBV3-2	TGTGCCAGCAGCCGCACGGGACTAGCGGGAGGCCATCAGGGGGAGCTGTTTTTT	CASSRTGLAGGHQGELFF
NA	NA	TRBJ2-7	TRBV6-1	TGTGCCAGCAGTGAGGGGGGGCACTCCTACGAGCAGTACTTC	CASSEGGHSYEQYF
NA	NA	TRBJ1-6	TRBV9	TGTGCCAGCAGCGTAGGGTCGGGATGGAGCGATAATTCACCCCTCCACTTT	CASSVGSGWSDNSPLHF
NA	NA	TRBJ1-1	TRBV2	TGTGCCAGCTCCGCGGGGTATAATACTGAAGCTTTCTTT	CASSAGYNTEAFF
NA	TRBD1	TRBJ1-1	TRBV5-1	TGCGCCAGCAGCCCCCGGACAGGGGGCACTGAAGCTTTCTTT	CASSPRTGGTEAFF
NA	NA	TRBJ1-1	TRBV6-5	TGTGCCAGCAGTTACTCGAGCGGGGGGCCTACTTTCTTT	CASSYSSGGPTFF
once	TRBD1	TRBJ2-1	TRBV2	TGTGCCAGCAGGCCGACAGGGGGCGAGGGTGAGCAGTTCTTC	CASRPTGGEGEQFF
NA	NA	TRBJ2-2	TRBV7-6	TGTGCCAGCAGCCCGTACGTGTCCACCGGCGGGGAGCTGTTTTTT	CASSPYVSTGGELFF
NA	NA	TRBJ1-3	TRBV4-1	TGCGCCAGCAGCCATCCAGTAAAGCAGACTACCAGCTCTGGAAACACCATATATTTT	CASSHPVKQTTSSGNTIYF
NA	TRBD1	TRBJ1-1	TRBV6-5	TGTGCCAGCAGCATGGGACAGGGAAGAGCTGAAGCTTTCTTT	CASSMGQGRAEAFF
NA	NA	TRBJ1-2	TRBV19	TGTGCCAGTAGTATGCTTCGAGGGTCCCGCTACACCTTC	CASSMLRGSRYTF
NA	NA	TRBJ1-2	TRBV29-1	TGCAGCGTTTCACCGGACAGCTACTATGGCTACACCTTC	CSVSPDSYYGYTF
NA	TRBD1	TRBJ1-1	TRBV9	TGTGCCAGCAGCGGTGGCTTGGACAGGGGCCAGATTGAAGCTTTCTTT	CASSGGLDRGQIEAFF
once	TRBD1	TRBJ1-2	TRBV2	TGTGCCAGCGTCCGGGACAGGGCTGGCTACACCTTC	CASVRDRAGYTF
NA	TRBD2	TRBJ2-1	TRBV28	TGTGCCAGCAGGTCGGGAGGATATGAGCAGTTCTTC	CASRSGGYEQFF
NA	TRBD1	TRBJ1-5	TRBV19	TGTGCCAGTAGTTCCGCGACAGGGGCTCGCAATCAGCCCCAGCATTTT	CASSSATGARNQPQHF
NA	TRBD1	TRBJ1-5	TRBV28	TGTGCCAGCACAGGGGGGAATAGCAATCAGCCCCAGCATTTT	CASTGGNSNQPQHF
NA	TRBD2	TRBJ2-5	TRBV4-3	TGCGCCAGCAGCCCGGGACTAACGGAGACCCAGTACTTC	CASSPGLTETQYF
once	TRBD2	TRBJ2-6	TRBV19	TGTGCCAGTAGTATCGGGGGGTTGGGGGCCAACGTCCTGACTTTC	CASSIGGLGANVLTF
NA	NA	TRBJ2-1	TRBV28	TGTGCCAGCAGTTCTCGGAGCTCCTACAATGAGCAGTTCTTC	CASSSRSSYNEQFF
NA	NA	TRBJ2-1	TRBV4-2	TGTGCCAGCAGCCAAGATTGGGGAGGACTTACACCCGCAGGGTACAATGAGCAGTTCTTC	CASSQDWGGLTPAGYNEQFF
few	TRBD1	TRBJ1-2	TRBV6-2/TRBV6-3	TGTGCCAGCAGTTCCACAGGGGCCAAAGGCTACACCTTC	CASSSTGAKGYTF
NA	TRBD1	TRBJ1-1	TRBV12-3/TRBV12-4	TGTGCCAGCAGGGACAGGGGGGGTGCTTTCTTT	CASRDRGGAFF
few	NA	TRBJ1-5	TRBV19	TGTGCCAGTAGTATTGTCGGGACGGGAGGTCAGCCCCAGCATTTT	CASSIVGTGGQPQHF
NA	TRBD2	TRBJ2-1	TRBV7-8	TGTGCCAGCAGCTTAGTGGTTAGCGGGATCAATGAGCAGTTCTTC	CASSLVVSGINEQFF
NA	NA	TRBJ1-1	TRBV6-6	TGTGCCAGCAGTGGGCAACTGAACACTGAAGCTTTCTTT	CASSGQLNTEAFF
NA	NA	TRBJ1-2	TRBV6-2/TRBV6-3	TGTGCCAGCAGCGAACAGGGCTATGGCTACACCTTC	CASSEQGYGYTF
NA	NA	TRBJ2-1	TRBV5-1	TGCGCCAGCAGCTCTCAGGGTAATGAGCAGTTCTTC	CASSSQGNEQFF
few	TRBD1	TRBJ1-6	TRBV10-1	TGCGCCAGCAGCCCGGGACAGAGGAATTCACGCCAAGACTTT	CASSPGQRNSRQDF
NA	NA	TRBJ2-3	TRBV11-3	TGTGCCAGCAGCTTAGGGGGGGGCATCACAGATACGCAGTATTTT	CASSLGGGITDTQYF
NA	NA	TRBJ2-7	TRBV2	TGTGCCTATCAAGGAGGGAAGTACGAGCAGTACTTC	CAYQGGKYEQYF
NA	NA	TRBJ2-7	TRBV4-1	TGCGCCAGCAGCCAAGCTCTGGGCACCTACGAGCAGTACTTC	CASSQALGTYEQYF
NA	TRBD2	TRBJ2-7	TRBV3-1/TRBV3-2	TGTGCCAGCAGCCAAGATTTTGGACTAGCGGGAGGTAAGCAGTACTTC	CASSQDFGLAGGKQYF
NA	NA	TRBJ1-4	TRBV27	TGTGCCAGCAGTTTATTGTTTCGGGAAAAACTGTTTTTT	CASSLLFREKLFF
NA	NA	TRBJ2-1	TRBV4-1	TGCGCCAGCAGCCGGTTTGACCGAGACAGTGAGCAGTTCTTC	CASSRFDRDSEQFF
NA	NA	TRBJ2-1	TRBV28	TGTGCCAGCAGTTTCGGTTTGGCGGGAAAGGCACCGCATTACAATGAGCAGTTCTTC	CASSFGLAGKAPHYNEQFF
NA	NA	TRBJ1-2	TRBV5-6	TGTGCCAGCAGCCCAGGTATCTATGGCTACACCTTC	CASSPGIYGYTF
NA	TRBD1	TRBJ1-1	TRBV5-4	TGTGCCAGCAGGTCTGGACAGGGGAGAACTGAAGCTTTCTTT	CASRSGQGRTEAFF
once	NA	TRBJ2-1	TRBV7-2	TGTGCCAGCAGCTTAGGGCAGGGTAGGCGAGAGCAGTTCTTC	CASSLGQGRREQFF
NA	NA	TRBJ2-7	TRBV11-1	TGTGCCAGCAGTCCTGCTGGTAGCAACTACGAGCAGTACTTC	CASSPAGSNYEQYF
NA	TRBD2	TRBJ2-1	TRBV19	TGTGCCAGGTTCGTTATAGCGGGGAACAATGAGCAGTTCTTC	CARFVIAGNNEQFF
NA	NA	TRBJ2-7	TRBV5-6	TGTGCCAGCAGCAGTAGCTCCTACGAGCAGTACTTC	CASSSSSYEQYF
NA	NA	TRBJ1-1	TRBV4-3	TGCGCCAGCAGCTCACAGGTCAACACTGAAGCTTTCTTT	CASSSQVNTEAFF
NA	TRBD1	TRBJ1-1	TRBV5-1	TGCGCCAGCAGCTCATTACTACAGGGGGCGGGCACTGAAGCTTTCTTT	CASSSLLQGAGTEAFF
NA	NA	TRBJ2-6	TRBV6-5	TGTGCCAGCAGTTACGCACAGGCGGCGGGGGCCAACGTCCTGACTTTC	CASSYAQAAGANVLTF
NA	NA	TRBJ2-3	TRBV24-1	TGTGCCACCAGTGATTGGCCGGAGGCGACAGATACGCAGTATTTT	CATSDWPEATDTQYF
NA	TRBD1	TRBJ2-7	TRBV28	TGTGCCAGCAGCTTTCCCTTGACAGGGGCCTCCTACGAGCAGTACTTC	CASSFPLTGASYEQYF
NA	NA	TRBJ1-2	TRBV4-2	TGTGCCTCACCACAATGTGGTGGCTACACCTTC	CASPQCGGYTF
NA	NA	TRBJ1-1	TRBV19	TGTGCCAGTAGTATAGCGGGGGAAGCTTTCTTT	CASSIAGEAFF
NA	NA	TRBJ1-3	TRBV7-3	TGTGCCAGCAGCTTTGTCCCGGGGTCTGGAAACACCATATATTTT	CASSFVPGSGNTIYF
few	NA	TRBJ1-2	TRBV24-1	TGTGCCACCAGTTCAGAAATCCATGGCTACACCTTC	CATSSEIHGYTF